Listed here is a single T cell receptor (beta chain). As yet, its antigen is unknown. Healthy Caucasian individuals made up all the donors. The entry originates in a study of identical twins. Study-level findings and limits: Twin pairs' shared out-of-frame alpha sequences were enriched in low generation probability.

cDNA carried unique molecular identifiers, and a universal primer site was added by template switching. In TCRdb, the 5' RACE reads were re-called with MiXCR into one record per CDR3 protein. The table shows about 460,000 distinct CDR3 sequences, with around 14% occurring only once. Trimming cost V 4 bases and J 5 bases, with 14 bases left between them. The CDR3 loop spans 14 amino acids. CDR1 is SGHTA and CDR2 is FQGNSA in the germline V gene. These sequences were also reported in another study, on yellow fever vaccine responses in identical twins.

This chain joins TRBV7-2 and TRBJ2-5, with D perhaps matching TRBD1 (5 bases). The sequenced material came from CD4+ T cells sorted from blood. This clonotype originated in a young woman in good health. The CDR3 reads CASSYRTYPETQYF. The DNA for the CDR3 is TGTGCCAGCAGCTACAGGACGTATCCGGAGACCCAGTACTTC. Drawing the rest from reference TRBV7-2 and TRBJ2-5, the complete variable domain is GAGVSQSPSNKVTEKGKDVELRCDPISGHTALYWYRQSLGQGLEFLIYFQGNSAPDKSGLPSDRFSAERTGGSVSTLTIQRTQQEDSAVYLCASSYRTYPETQYFGPGTRLLVL.